The 3 T cell receptor beta chains reported below all come from one sample, sequenced in a study of shared T cell receptors in the human thymus. Assay: immunoSEQ multiplex PCR; the TCRdb copy retains only in-frame clones and omits some. The table shows hundreds of thousands of clones, with about 80% occurring only once. These data were likewise used in another study, on human thymus T cells.

The sample comprised thymocytes. Receptor source: a boy in the first two years of life with a congenital heart defect.

The V and J genes are TRBV14 and TRBJ2-1, with 8 nucleotides matching TRBD2. With V trimmed by 5 bases and J by 6 bases, 9 bases remained unmatched. Germline CDR1 reads SGHDN; CDR2 reads FVKESK. The CDR3 contains 15 residues. This CDR3 is CASSLTSGTTNEQFF. The CDR3 DNA reads as TGTGCCAGCAGCTTAACTAGCGGAACGACCAATGAGCAGTTCTTC.

The rearrangement links TRBV7-9 to TRBJ1-2; D ambiguous. This CDR3 has 14 residues. Germline V gene data show CDR1 as SEHNR and CDR2 as FQNEAQ (reference sequence). The V and J ends lost 1 base and 4 bases respectively, with 10 bases between them. Here the CDR3 reads CASSLGAAIYGYTF. The CDR3, as DNA: TGTGCCAGCAGCTTAGGAGCCGCCATCTATGGCTACACCTTC.

The rearrangement uses TRBV30 and TRBJ1-2, with D unclear. Per germline, CDR1 GTSNPN and CDR2 SVGIG (reference sequence). This CDR3 has 12 residues. Between the trimmed V and J ends, which lost 1 base and 5 bases, there was a span of 8 bases. The CDR3 loop is CAWSGPGYGYTF. Here the CDR3 DNA reads TGTGCCTGGAGTGGCCCCGGGTATGGCTACACCTTC.